The rows below give T cell receptor beta chains drawn from one sample of a study of cytomegalovirus exposure and HLA in healthy donors. The method was immunoSEQ multiplex PCR; TCRdb's version includes in-frame clones alone and lacks a portion of them. The data contain about 150,000 clones, approximately 84% of them singletons. The material sequenced was PBMCs. These TCRs come from a man aged 25-45 years in good health and CMV-seropositive. Both conserved end residues are part of each CDR3. The D gene is left open where the match is weak. Not every row has a clone size; where given, it reads once, few, many or a size class.

V gene	D gene	J gene	clone size	CDR3 protein	CDR3 DNA
TRBV30	.	TRBJ1-6	.	CAWSTYRSSSPLHF	TGTGCCTGGAGTACGTACAGGTCGAGCTCACCCCTCCACTTT
TRBV2	.	TRBJ2-1	.	CASSDPDGTSSAPRAYNEQFF	TGTGCCAGCAGTGACCCAGATGGAACTTCTAGCGCACCGCGCGCCTACAATGAGCAGTTCTTC
TRBV6-5	.	TRBJ1-2	once	CASSSTGSHYGYTF	TGTGCCAGCAGTTCCACAGGGTCCCACTATGGCTACACCTTC
TRBV6-1	TRBD2	TRBJ2-2	.	CASGGAGAGTGELFF	TGTGCCAGCGGGGGAGCGGGGGCGGGTACCGGGGAGCTGTTTTTT
TRBV2	TRBD1	TRBJ1-1	.	CASSIQGVVTEAFF	TGTGCCAGCAGTATACAGGGGGTGGTCACTGAAGCTTTCTTT
TRBV27	.	TRBJ1-5	few	CASSLGADRNQPQHF	TGTGCCAGCAGTTTAGGGGCTGACAGGAATCAGCCCCAGCATTTT
TRBV10-3	TRBD1	TRBJ1-6	few	CASSYSGRTGGSPLHF	TGTGCCAGCAGTTACTCGGGCAGGACAGGGGGCTCACCCCTCCACTTT
TRBV25-1	.	TRBJ2-2	.	CASRIDEGNTGELFF	TGTGCCAGCAGAATAGACGAGGGGAACACCGGGGAGCTGTTTTTT
TRBV7-2	TRBD2	TRBJ2-7	.	CASSLSSGRSEQYF	TGTGCCAGCAGCTTAAGTAGCGGGAGAAGCGAGCAGTACTTC
TRBV5-4	TRBD2	TRBJ2-7	once	CASSLAPGGYEQYF	TGTGCCAGCAGCTTGGCCCCGGGGGGATACGAGCAGTACTTC
TRBV7-9	.	TRBJ1-5	.	CASSPRWARGSQPQHF	TGTGCCAGCAGCCCCCGATGGGCCAGAGGGTCTCAGCCCCAGCATTTT
TRBV27	.	TRBJ2-7	.	CASSITGIWREQYF	TGTGCCAGCAGTATCACAGGGATATGGAGGGAGCAGTACTTC
TRBV4-3	.	TRBJ2-1	.	CASSQDYPYNEQFF	TGCGCCAGCAGCCAAGACTATCCCTACAATGAGCAGTTCTTC
TRBV6-1	.	TRBJ2-4	.	CASSEKIGEELGVDIQYF	TGTGCCAGCAGTGAAAAAATCGGAGAGGAACTCGGGGTGGACATTCAGTACTTC
TRBV5-8	.	TRBJ2-7	.	CASSPNSEQYF	TGTGCCAGCAGCCCAAACAGCGAGCAGTACTTC
TRBV25-1	.	TRBJ2-7	few	CASRTLGDEQYF	TGTGCCAGCAGGACATTAGGGGACGAGCAGTACTTC
TRBV6-6	.	TRBJ2-2	.	CASSQDRFTGELFF	TGTGCCAGCAGTCAAGACAGGTTCACCGGGGAGCTGTTTTTT
TRBV5-1	TRBD1	TRBJ1-5	once	CASSPGTVSNQPQHF	TGCGCCAGCAGCCCCGGGACAGTTAGCAATCAGCCCCAGCATTTT
TRBV18	TRBD1	TRBJ2-6	.	CASSPGQISSGANVLTF	TGTGCCAGCTCACCGGGACAGATCAGCTCTGGGGCCAACGTCCTGACTTTC
TRBV27	.	TRBJ1-4	.	CASRQQGLVKNCFF	.
TRBV7-2	TRBD1	TRBJ2-7	.	CASSPDRGNLYEQYF	TGTGCCAGCAGCCCCGACAGGGGGAACTTGTACGAGCAGTACTTC
TRBV5-1	TRBD2	TRBJ2-1	once	CASRLAGDNEQFF	TGCGCCAGCAGACTAGCGGGGGATAATGAGCAGTTCTTC
TRBV23-1	TRBD1	TRBJ1-1	.	CASRDRAGTEAFF	TGCGCCAGCCGTGACAGGGCAGGCACTGAAGCTTTCTTT
TRBV2	TRBD2	TRBJ2-1	.	CASRSAGGPTYNEQFF	TGTGCCAGCAGGTCGGCGGGAGGACCTACATACAATGAGCAGTTCTTC
TRBV11-2	.	TRBJ2-2	.	CASSLDWAPGELFF	TGTGCCAGCAGCTTAGATTGGGCCCCCGGGGAGCTGTTTTTT
TRBV5-1	TRBD2	TRBJ2-5	.	CASSPGGQETQYF	TGCGCCAGCAGCCCGGGGGGGCAAGAGACCCAGTACTTC
TRBV4-1	TRBD2	TRBJ2-2	.	CASSEGLAGVNGELFF	TGCGCCAGCAGCGAAGGACTAGCGGGAGTGAACGGGGAGCTGTTTTTT
TRBV5-4	.	TRBJ1-2	.	CASRLNREKGYTF	TGTGCCAGCAGATTAAACAGGGAAAAGGGCTACACCTTC
TRBV6-5	.	TRBJ1-6	.	CASSRGDGDSPLHF	TGTGCCAGCAGCCGGGGGGACGGGGATTCACCCCTCCACTTT
TRBV6-5	.	TRBJ1-2	.	CASSSRQVANYGYTF	TGTGCCAGCAGTTCCCGACAGGTAGCTAACTATGGCTACACCTTC
TRBV25-1	.	TRBJ2-1	.	CASSELIGLSSYNEQFF	TGTGCCAGCAGTGAATTGATTGGGCTGAGCTCCTACAATGAGCAGTTCTTC
TRBV19	.	TRBJ2-7	.	CASSIVRQGSYEQYF	TGTGCCAGTAGTATAGTCCGGCAGGGCTCCTACGAGCAGTACTTC
TRBV7-9	.	TRBJ2-2	once	CASSLNPRLGVSGELFF	TGTGCCAGCAGCTTAAATCCGAGACTAGGGGTTTCCGGGGAGCTGTTTTTT
TRBV7-2	TRBD2	TRBJ2-3	once	CASSLRLAGGDTQYF	TGTGCCAGCAGCCTTAGACTAGCGGGGGGGGATACGCAGTATTTT
TRBV12-5	.	TRBJ1-1	few	CASGLLSNTEAFF	TGTGCTAGTGGTTTGTTGAGCAACACTGAAGCTTTCTTT
TRBV18	TRBD1	TRBJ1-1	.	CASSFGQGRDSEAFF	TGTGCCAGCTCATTTGGACAGGGTCGCGATTCTGAAGCTTTCTTT
TRBV2	.	TRBJ2-7	.	CASSEGSAPSEQYF	TGTGCCAGCAGTGAAGGTAGCGCTCCCTCCGAGCAGTACTTC
TRBV7-2	TRBD2	TRBJ2-5	.	CASSPGTSGGETQYF	TGTGCCAGCAGCCCAGGGACTAGCGGGGGGGAGACCCAGTACTTC
TRBV9	TRBD2	TRBJ2-1	.	CASSVGLASFNEQFF	TGTGCCAGCAGCGTCGGACTAGCGTCCTTCAATGAGCAGTTCTTC
TRBV9	TRBD2	TRBJ2-3	.	CASSVSSGVTDTQYF	TGTGCCAGCAGCGTATCTAGCGGGGTCACAGATACGCAGTATTTT
TRBV6-5	.	TRBJ1-1	.	CASRRTGENTEAFF	TGTGCCAGCAGACGTACAGGAGAGAACACTGAAGCTTTCTTT
TRBV5-1	.	TRBJ2-7	.	CASRRGTDSYEQYF	TGCGCCAGCCGGCGCGGGACAGATTCCTACGAGCAGTACTTC
TRBV6-1	.	TRBJ1-5	.	CASRTRDNQPQHF	TGTGCCAGCAGAACCAGGGACAATCAGCCCCAGCATTTT
TRBV29-1	TRBD1	TRBJ2-1	.	CSVERVTNPGQGAQGVSFFEQFF	TGCAGCGTTGAGCGTGTGACGAACCCGGGACAGGGGGCGCAAGGGGTTAGCTTTTTTGAGCAGTTCTTC
TRBV19	.	TRBJ1-6	few	CASSHRGSNSPLHF	TGTGCCAGTAGTCACCGGGGTTCTAATTCACCCCTCCACTTT
TRBV18	.	TRBJ2-7	.	CASSPPGRTYEQYF	TGTGCCAGCTCACCACCAGGCAGGACTTACGAGCAGTACTTC
TRBV7-3	TRBD2	TRBJ2-5	once	CASSFSGSLGETQYF	TGTGCCAGCAGCTTTAGCGGGAGTCTGGGAGAGACCCAGTACTTC
TRBV2	.	TRBJ2-7	.	CASKSGHSSYEQYF	TGTGCCAGCAAATCGGGACACAGCTCCTACGAGCAGTACTTC
TRBV5-4	.	TRBJ1-3	.	CASSLGAGSGNTIYF	TGTGCCAGCAGCTTGGGGGCGGGCTCTGGAAACACCATATATTTT
TRBV7-9	TRBD2	TRBJ2-3	.	CASSPWTSGSVDTQYF	TGTGCCAGCAGCCCCTGGACTAGCGGGAGTGTAGATACGCAGTATTTT
TRBV6-6	TRBD1	TRBJ1-2	.	CASSNLGTGDGYTF	TGTGCCAGCAGTAATCTCGGGACAGGGGATGGCTACACCTTC
TRBV30	TRBD2	TRBJ2-7	.	CAWRLATYEQYF	TGTGCCTGGAGACTAGCGACCTACGAGCAGTACTTC